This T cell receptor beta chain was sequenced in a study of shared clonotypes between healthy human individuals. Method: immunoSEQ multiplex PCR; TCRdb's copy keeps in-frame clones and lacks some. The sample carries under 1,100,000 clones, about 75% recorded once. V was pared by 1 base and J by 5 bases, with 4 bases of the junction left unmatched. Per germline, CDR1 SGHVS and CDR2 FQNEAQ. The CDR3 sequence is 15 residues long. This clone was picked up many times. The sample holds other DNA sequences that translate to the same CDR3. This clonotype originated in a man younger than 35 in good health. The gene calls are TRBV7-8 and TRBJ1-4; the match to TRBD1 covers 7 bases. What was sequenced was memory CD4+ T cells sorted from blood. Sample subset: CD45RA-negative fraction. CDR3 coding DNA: TGTGCCAGCAGCTTAGTAGGGGGCCCCAATGAAAAACTGTTTTTT. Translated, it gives CASSLVGGPNEKLFF.